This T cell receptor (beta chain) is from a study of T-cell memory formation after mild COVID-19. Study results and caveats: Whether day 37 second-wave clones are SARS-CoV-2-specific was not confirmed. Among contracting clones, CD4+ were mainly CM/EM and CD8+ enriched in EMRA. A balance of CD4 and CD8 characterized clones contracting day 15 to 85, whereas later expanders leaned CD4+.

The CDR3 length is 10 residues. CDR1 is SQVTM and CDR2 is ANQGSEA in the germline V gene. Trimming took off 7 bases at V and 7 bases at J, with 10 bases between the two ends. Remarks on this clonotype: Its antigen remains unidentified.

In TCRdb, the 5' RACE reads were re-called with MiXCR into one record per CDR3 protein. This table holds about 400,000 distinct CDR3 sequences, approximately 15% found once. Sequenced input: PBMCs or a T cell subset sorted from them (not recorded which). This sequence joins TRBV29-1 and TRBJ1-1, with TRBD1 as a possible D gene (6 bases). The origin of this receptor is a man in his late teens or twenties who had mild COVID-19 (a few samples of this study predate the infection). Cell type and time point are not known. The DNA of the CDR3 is TGCAGCGGACAGGTTAATGAAGCTTTCTTT. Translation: CSGQVNEAFF.